A few counts support the clone carrying this T cell receptor beta chain. Its matching antigen is unknown. This entry is derived from a study of T-cell memory formation after mild COVID-19. Overall study findings and caveats: Some responding clones appeared in pre-infection memory, suggesting cross-reactive memory joined.

Trimming at V came to 6 bases and at J to 4 bases, leaving 10 bases not matched to a gene. CDR3 size: 14 residues. The V gene's germline CDR1 is DFQATT and CDR2 SNEGSKA (reference sequence). Amplification by 5'RACE using constant-segment primers produced TCR alpha and TCR beta cDNA libraries that carried sample barcodes and UMIs. TCRdb re-derived calls from the 5' RACE reads in MiXCR, one entry per CDR3 protein. The sample consists of about 360,000 distinct CDR3 sequences, approximately 15% of them appearing once. The chain employs TRBV20-1 and TRBJ2-7; TRBD1 matches at 9 bases. The sequence was collected from a man younger than 30 who had mild COVID-19 (a few samples of this study predate the infection). Cell type and time point are not known. The material sequenced was PBMCs or a T cell subset sorted from them (not recorded which). CDR3 amino acids: CSAAPGQGSYEQYF. The CDR3 DNA sequence: TGCAGTGCCGCCCCGGGACAGGGCTCGTACGAGCAGTACTTC.